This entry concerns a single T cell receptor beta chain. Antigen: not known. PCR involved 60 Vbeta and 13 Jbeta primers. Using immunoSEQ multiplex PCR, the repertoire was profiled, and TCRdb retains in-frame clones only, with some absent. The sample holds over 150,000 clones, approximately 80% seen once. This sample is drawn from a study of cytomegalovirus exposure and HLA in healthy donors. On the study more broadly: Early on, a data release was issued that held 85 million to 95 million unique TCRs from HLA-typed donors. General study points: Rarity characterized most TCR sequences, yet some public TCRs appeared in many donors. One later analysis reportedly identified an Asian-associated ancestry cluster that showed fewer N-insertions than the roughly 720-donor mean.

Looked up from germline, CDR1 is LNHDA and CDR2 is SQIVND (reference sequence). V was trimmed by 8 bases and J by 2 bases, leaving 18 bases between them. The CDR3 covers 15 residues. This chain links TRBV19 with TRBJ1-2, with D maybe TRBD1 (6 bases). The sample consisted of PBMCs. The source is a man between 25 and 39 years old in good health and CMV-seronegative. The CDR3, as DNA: TGTGCCAGTGGATGGTCCGGGACAACGAACTATGGCTACACCTTC. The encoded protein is CASGWSGTTNYGYTF.